The 10 T cell receptor beta chains listed next were all sequenced from one sample in a study of beta chain features in type 1 diabetes listed by TCRdb under 2018. Overall study outcomes, separate from this receptor: In all four CD4+ subsets, TCRB CDR3 length was moderately but significantly shorter in type 1 diabetes patients.

To prepare the library, the immunoSEQ multiplex PCR assay was applied. The High Capacity cDNA Reverse Transcription Kit was used to reverse transcribe all of the isolated RNA, meaning that expressed TCRB transcripts were what got sequenced. Sourced from immuneACCESS, this table was stored by TCRdb with only in-frame sequences that have V and J called. A share of the clones is absent; for the studies checked, an unresolved V gene accounts for under half, and the remainder has no known explanation. For this sample the table gives about 340,000 clones, of which roughly 14% were detected only once. Roughly 0.015% of the sample belongs to the ten largest clones. No cognate antigen is known for these TCRs. The sequenced material came from naive CD4+ T cells from blood. What the cell subset or site label conveys for this sample: true naive CD4+ T cells. Source of these receptors: a woman aged 18-35 years with type 1 diabetes.

This clone was observed a few times. This chain joins TRBV28 and TRBJ2-7, with 12 positions matching TRBD2. The CDR3 runs 13 residues. The V segment lost 8 bases and the J segment 2 bases; nucleotides outside the gene matches: 1. Germline V lookup: CDR1 MDHEN, CDR2 SYDVKM. The CDR3 loop is CASLAGGPYEQYF. CDR3 coding DNA: TGTGCCAGCCTAGCGGGAGGGCCCTACGAGCAGTACTTC.

This clone was detected only a few times. This chain joins TRBV28 and TRBJ1-2; 8 bases are shared with TRBD1. This CDR3 region has 12 residues. Germline loops: CDR1 MDHEN, CDR2 SYDVKM. V lost 10 bases, J lost 6 bases, and 7 bases stayed unmatched. CDR3 nucleotides: TGTGCCACCGCTACAGGGGGGGATGGCTACACCTTC. Its protein is CATATGGDGYTF.

This chain joins TRBV7-9 and TRBJ2-1; possible D gene TRBD2, 5 bases. The CDR3 is 16 residues long. V lost 5 bases, J lost 7 bases, and 21 bases lay in between. The germline CDR1 and CDR2 sequences are SEHNR and FQNEAQ (reference sequence). Written as DNA, the CDR3 is TGTGCCAGCAGCCCAAGATTCCTGGGGAGCCCTAATGAGCAGTTCTTC. Translation: CASSPRFLGSPNEQFF. The whole variable domain, remainder taken from reference TRBV7-9 and TRBJ2-1, is DTGVSQNPRHKITKRGQNVTFRCDPISEHNRLYWYRQTLGQGPEFLTYFQNEAQLEKSRLLSDRFSAERPKGSFSTLEIQRTEQGDSAMYLCASSPRFLGSPNEQFFGPGTRLTVL.

This clone was detected only a few times. The V gene is TRBV15, the J gene TRBJ2-7; 8 nucleotides align to TRBD1. Germline CDR1 LNHNV, CDR2 YYDKDF (reference sequence). This CDR3 comprises 13 residues. V trimming: 6 bases; J trimming: 4 bases; junction bases outside the gene matches: 5. In nucleotides, the CDR3 is TGTGCCACCAGACCTACAGGGGGGTACGAGCAGTACGTC. Amino acid sequence: CATRPTGGYEQYV.

Only a few counts were recorded for this clone. This chain links TRBV5-1 with TRBJ2-7; tentatively, D is TRBD1 (6 bases). The CDR3 covers 15 residues. Trimming left V 0 bases short and J 2 bases short, with 12 bases between. CDR1 is SGHRS, CDR2 YFSETQ, per germline. Here the CDR3 reads CASSLALGAPYEQYF. CDR3 DNA: TGCGCCAGCAGCTTGGCCCTGGGGGCGCCCTACGAGCAGTACTTC.

This chain uses TRBV25-1 with TRBJ2-3; D perhaps matches TRBD1 (6 bases). CDR1 and CDR2 (germline): MGHDK, SYGVNS. V lost 3 bases and J 2 bases, leaving 12 bases between the germline ends. The CDR3 loop spans 15 amino acids. As DNA, the CDR3 is TGTGCCAGCAGTGATGGGGCAGGGGTCACAGATACGCAGTATTTT. The encoded protein is CASSDGAGVTDTQYF. The full variable domain, with the rest looked up from reference TRBV25-1 and TRBJ2-3, is EADIYQTPRYLVIGTGKKITLECSQTMGHDKMYWYQQDPGMELHLIHYSYGVNSTEKGDLSSESTVSRIRTEHFPLTLESARPSHTSQYLCASSDGAGVTDTQYFGPGTRLTVL.

This clone turned up a few times. V gene TRBV7-2 combines with J gene TRBJ2-3, with TRBD2 as a possible D gene (6 bases). This CDR3 has 18 residues. Looked up from germline, CDR1 is SGHTA and CDR2 is FQGNSA. V was trimmed by 1 base and J by 2 bases, leaving 19 bases between them. Written as DNA, the CDR3 is TGTGCCAGCAGCTTAGTAGCTGGAGGGGCATTATACACAGATACGCAGTATTTT. This sequence encodes CASSLVAGGALYTDTQYF.

The chain is built from TRBV15 and TRBJ2-2; D call uncertain. The germline V gene has CDR1 LNHNV and CDR2 YYDKDF (reference sequence). The CDR3 is 15 residues long. Trimming removed 1 base from V and 2 bases from J, with 8 bases in between. CDR3 coding DNA: TGTGCCACCAGCAGAGGTGGCAAAAACACCGGGGAGCTGTTTTTT. Amino acids: CATSRGGKNTGELFF.

This clone was found a few times. The V call is TRBV18, the J call TRBJ2-7, with D tentatively TRBD1 (6 bases). V was shortened by 3 bases and J by 0 bases, with 21 bases between the two germline ends. The germline V gene has CDR1 KGHSH and CDR2 LQKENI. CDR3 length: 18 residues. The CDR3 region has the DNA TGTGCCAGCTCACCTACCGGGACATTAAGCGTGAGCTCCTACGAGCAGTACTTC. Protein product: CASSPTGTLSVSSYEQYF.

The chain carries TRBV5-4 and TRBJ1-4; 10 bases align to TRBD1. The CDR3 covers 14 residues. V was pared by 4 bases and J by 8 bases, with 5 bases of the junction left unmatched. Germline V gene sequence: CDR1 SGHNT, CDR2 YYREEE (reference sequence). CDR3 residues: CASSARTGGEKLFF. The DNA of the CDR3 is TGTGCCAGCAGCGCCCGGACAGGGGGGGAAAAACTGTTTTTT.